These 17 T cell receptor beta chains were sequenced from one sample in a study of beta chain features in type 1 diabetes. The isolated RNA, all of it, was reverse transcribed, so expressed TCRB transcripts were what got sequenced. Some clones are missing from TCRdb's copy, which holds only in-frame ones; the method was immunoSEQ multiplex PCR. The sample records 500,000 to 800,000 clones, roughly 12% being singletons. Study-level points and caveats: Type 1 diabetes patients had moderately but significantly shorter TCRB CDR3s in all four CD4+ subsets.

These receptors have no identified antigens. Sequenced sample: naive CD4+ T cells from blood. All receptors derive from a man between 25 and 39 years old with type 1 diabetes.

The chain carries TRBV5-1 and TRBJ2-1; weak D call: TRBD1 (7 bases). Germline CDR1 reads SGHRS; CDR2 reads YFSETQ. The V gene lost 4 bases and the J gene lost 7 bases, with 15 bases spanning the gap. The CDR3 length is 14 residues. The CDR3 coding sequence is TGCGCCAGCAGCCCGGGGGACAGCTCGAATGAGCAGTTCTTC. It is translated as CASSPGDSSNEQFF.

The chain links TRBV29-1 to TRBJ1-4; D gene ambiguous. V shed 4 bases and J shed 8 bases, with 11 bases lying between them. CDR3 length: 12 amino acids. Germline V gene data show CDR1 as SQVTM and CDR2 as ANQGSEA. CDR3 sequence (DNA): TGCAGCGTTGGGAGGGCCCAAGAAAAACTGTTTTTT. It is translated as CSVGRAQEKLFF.

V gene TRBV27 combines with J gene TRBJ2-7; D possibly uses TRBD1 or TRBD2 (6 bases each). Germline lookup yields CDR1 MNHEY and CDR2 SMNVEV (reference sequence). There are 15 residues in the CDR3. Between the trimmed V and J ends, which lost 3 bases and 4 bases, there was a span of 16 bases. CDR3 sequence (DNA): TGTGCCAGCAGTTTTGGGGGCCTAGCGTCGTACGAGCAGTACTTC. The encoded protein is CASSFGGLASYEQYF.

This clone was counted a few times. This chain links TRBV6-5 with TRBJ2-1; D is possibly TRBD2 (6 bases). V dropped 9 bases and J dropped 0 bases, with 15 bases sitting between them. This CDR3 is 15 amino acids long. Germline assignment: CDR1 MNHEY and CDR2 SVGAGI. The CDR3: CASSNGGISYNEQFF. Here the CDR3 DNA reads TGTGCCAGTTCTAATGGGGGGATCTCCTACAATGAGCAGTTCTTC.

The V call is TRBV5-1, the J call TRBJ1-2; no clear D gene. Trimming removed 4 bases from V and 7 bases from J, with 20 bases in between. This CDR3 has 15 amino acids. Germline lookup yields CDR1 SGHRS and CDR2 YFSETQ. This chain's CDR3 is CASSADGTVEGGYTF. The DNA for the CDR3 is TGCGCCAGCAGCGCGGACGGAACCGTCGAAGGTGGCTACACCTTC.

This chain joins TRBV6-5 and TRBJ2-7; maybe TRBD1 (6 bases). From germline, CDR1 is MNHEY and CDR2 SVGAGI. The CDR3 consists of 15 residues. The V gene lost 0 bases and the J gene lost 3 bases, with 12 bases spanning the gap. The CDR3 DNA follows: TGTGCCAGCAGTTACTCATGGGGGCTATACTACGAGCAGTACTTC. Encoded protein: CASSYSWGLYYEQYF.

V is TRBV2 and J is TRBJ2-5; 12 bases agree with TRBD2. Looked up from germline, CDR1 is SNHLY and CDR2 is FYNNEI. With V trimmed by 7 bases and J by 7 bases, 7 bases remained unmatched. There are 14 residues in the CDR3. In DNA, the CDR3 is TGTGCCAGCACCCGACTAGCGGGGGATGGGACCCAGTACTTC. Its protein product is CASTRLAGDGTQYF.

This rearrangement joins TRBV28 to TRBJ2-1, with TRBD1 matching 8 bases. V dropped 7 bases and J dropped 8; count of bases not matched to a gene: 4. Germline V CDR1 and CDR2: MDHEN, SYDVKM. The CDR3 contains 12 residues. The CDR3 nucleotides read TGTGCCAGCACGACAGGGGTCGATGAGCAGTTCTTC. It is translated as CASTTGVDEQFF.

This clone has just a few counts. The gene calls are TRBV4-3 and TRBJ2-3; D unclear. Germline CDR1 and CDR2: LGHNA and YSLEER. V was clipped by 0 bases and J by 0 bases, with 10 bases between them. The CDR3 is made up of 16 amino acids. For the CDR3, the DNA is TGCGCCAGCAGCCAAGAGGCGAGCTTTAGCACAGATACGCAGTATTTT. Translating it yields CASSQEASFSTDTQYF.

CDR3 residues: CACSSWGIQETQYF. CDR3 in DNA: TGTGCCTGCTCCTCTTGGGGGATCCAAGAGACCCAGTACTTC. The chain has TRBV30 and TRBJ2-5, with D tentatively TRBD1 or TRBD2 (5 bases each). Germline V gives CDR1 GTSNPN, CDR2 SVGIG (reference sequence). The CDR3 is 14 amino acids. V shed 6 bases and J shed 1 base, with 15 bases lying between them. The complete variable domain, with remaining parts taken from reference TRBV30 and TRBJ2-5, reads SQTIHQWPATLVQPVGSPLSLECTVEGTSNPNLYWYRQAAGRGLQLLFYSVGIGQISSEVPQNLSASRPQDRQFILSSKKLLLSDSGFYLCACSSWGIQETQYFGPGTRLLVL.

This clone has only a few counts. This CDR3 reads CASSPMSGEQYF. Here the CDR3 DNA reads TGTGCCAGCAGCCCCATGTCAGGAGAGCAGTACTTC. V is TRBV7-3 and J is TRBJ2-7; D gene uncertain. V lost 5 bases and J 7 bases, leaving 12 bases between the germline ends. The germline gives CDR1 SGHTA, CDR2 FQGTGA. This CDR3 comprises 12 residues.

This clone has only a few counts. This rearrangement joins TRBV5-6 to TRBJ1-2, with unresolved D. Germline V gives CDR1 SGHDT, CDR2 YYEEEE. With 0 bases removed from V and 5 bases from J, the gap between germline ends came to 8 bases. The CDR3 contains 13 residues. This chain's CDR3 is CASSLGPIYGYTF. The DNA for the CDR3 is TGTGCCAGCAGCTTGGGACCGATATATGGCTACACCTTC. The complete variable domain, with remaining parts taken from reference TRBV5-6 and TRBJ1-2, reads DAGVTQSPTHLIKTRGQQVTLRCSPKSGHDTVSWYQQALGQGPQFIFQYYEEEERQRGNFPDRFSGHQFPNYSSELNVNALLLGDSALYLCASSLGPIYGYTFGSGTRLTVV.

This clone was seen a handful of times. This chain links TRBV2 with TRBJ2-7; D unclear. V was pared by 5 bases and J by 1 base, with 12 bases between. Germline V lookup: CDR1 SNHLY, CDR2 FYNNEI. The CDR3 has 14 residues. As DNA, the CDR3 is TGTGCCAGCAGTTACGCGACAAAATCCTACGAGCAGTACTTC. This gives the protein CASSYATKSYEQYF.

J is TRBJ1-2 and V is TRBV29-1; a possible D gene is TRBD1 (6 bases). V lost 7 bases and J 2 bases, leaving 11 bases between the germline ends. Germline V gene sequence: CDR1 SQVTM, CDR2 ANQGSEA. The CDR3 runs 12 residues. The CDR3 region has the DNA TGCAGCGCCCACGGGGGCAACTATGGCTACACCTTC. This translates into CSAHGGNYGYTF. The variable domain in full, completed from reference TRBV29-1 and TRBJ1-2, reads SAVISQKPSRDICQRGTSLTIQCQVDSQVTMMFWYRQQPGQSLTLIATANQGSEATYESGFVIDKFPISRPNLTFSTLTVSNMSPEDSSIYLCSAHGGNYGYTFGSGTRLTVV.

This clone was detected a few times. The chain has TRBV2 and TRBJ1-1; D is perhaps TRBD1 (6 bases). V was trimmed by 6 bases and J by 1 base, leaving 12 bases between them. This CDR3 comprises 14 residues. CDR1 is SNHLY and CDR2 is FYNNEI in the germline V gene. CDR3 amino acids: CASSLQGQNTEAFF. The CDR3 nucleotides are TGTGCCAGCAGCCTACAGGGACAGAACACTGAAGCTTTCTTT.

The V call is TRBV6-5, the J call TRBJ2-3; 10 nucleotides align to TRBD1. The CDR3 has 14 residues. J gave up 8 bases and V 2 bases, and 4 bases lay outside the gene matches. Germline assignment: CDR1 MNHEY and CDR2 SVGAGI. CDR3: CASSYGQGEATQYF. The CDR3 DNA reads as TGTGCCAGCAGTTACGGACAGGGGGAAGCTACGCAGTATTTT.

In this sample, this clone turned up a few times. Written as DNA, the CDR3 is TGTGCCAGCAGTATTCAGGGAATTACTTACAATGAGCAGTTCTTC. As protein: CASSIQGITYNEQFF. This chain connects TRBV27 to TRBJ2-1; D possibly corresponds to TRBD1 (5 bases). CDR1 and CDR2 (germline): MNHEY, SMNVEV (reference sequence). There are 15 residues in the CDR3. Trimming cost V 5 bases and J 4 bases, with 15 bases left between them.